This T cell receptor beta chain emerged from a study of shared clonotypes between healthy human individuals. TCRdb's copy holds only in-frame clones and misses some; the assay was immunoSEQ multiplex PCR. The sample contains roughly 1,800,000 clones, roughly 95% of which appear only once. Germline loops: CDR1 SQVTM, CDR2 ANQGSEA. V lost 6 bases, J lost 7 bases, and 18 bases lay in between. This CDR3 region has 14 residues. Positive CCR7 selection of CD45RO-negative cells yielded the naive CD8 cells, and terminally differentiated effector memory CD45RA+ cells were excluded. Sequenced sample: naive CD8+ T cells sorted from blood. The V and J genes are TRBV29-1 and TRBJ1-4; TRBD1 might be the D (6 bases). This clonotype originated in a man between 18 and 29 years old in good health. Here the CDR3 DNA reads TGCAGCGTGTATGGGGGCTATCTTAGTGAAAAACTGTTTTTT. Translation gives CSVYGGYLSEKLFF.